This entry describes one T cell receptor beta chain. The antigen is not known. This entry belongs to a study of cytomegalovirus exposure and HLA in healthy donors. Libraries were prepared by immunoSEQ multiplex PCR; TCRdb keeps only in-frame clonotypes and omits some of them. The sample has tens of thousands of clones; approximately 90% are singletons. Separate from the 666-subject first cohort, the roughly 130-subject validation cohort was the one that the donors belonged to. Germline V lookup: CDR1 MNHNS, CDR2 SASEGT. V was clipped by 0 bases and J by 5 bases, with 11 bases between them. The CDR3 is made up of 14 amino acids. Points from the study as a whole: Listed as cytomegalovirus-associated were 170 or so TCR beta chains.

V gene TRBV6-1 combines with J gene TRBJ2-7, with D possibly matching TRBD2 (7 bases). The receptor comes from a woman aged 18-29 years in good health and CMV-seropositive. Material for sequencing was PBMCs. The CDR3 here is CASSEARGGDEQYF. The CDR3 DNA sequence: TGTGCCAGCAGTGAAGCGAGGGGGGGCGACGAGCAGTACTTC.